These 26 T cell receptor beta chains were sequenced from one sample in a study of breast tumors, draining lymph nodes, adjacent tissues. MiXCR was run by TCRdb on the multiplex PCR reads, yielding one entry per CDR3 protein. The data contain roughly 220,000 distinct CDR3 sequences, around 34% of them singletons. The lymph nodes were axillary draining lymph nodes from breast cancer patients. Sequencing was performed on axillary lymph node tissue. The receptors originated from a female donor with breast cancer. Some clones in this sample may be carry-over from other donors' samples.

This chain uses TRBV3-1 with TRBJ2-7, with a tentative D call TRBD2 (6 bases). The CDR3 loop spans 15 amino acids. CDR1 LGHDT and CDR2 YNNKEL come from the germline V gene (reference sequence). V gave up 2 bases and J gave up 1 base, with 12 bases separating them. The CDR3 protein is CASSQTRGRSYEQYF. The DNA of the CDR3 is TGTGCCAGCAGCCAAACCCGGGGGAGATCCTACGAGCAGTACTTC.

This clonotype was counted at least ten times. The chain recombines TRBV7-3 with TRBJ2-3; D is possibly TRBD2 (7 bases). V was cut by 2 bases and J by 5 bases, with 11 bases left in between. CDR1 and CDR2 (germline): SGHTA, FQGTGA. The CDR3 totals 14 residues. CDR3 nucleotides: TGTGCCAGCAGCTTAGGGGGGGCCCGAGATACGCAGTATTTT. It encodes CASSLGGARDTQYF.

The table lists this clonotype with many counts. The chain employs TRBV20-1 and TRBJ2-3; tentatively, D is TRBD1 (5 bases). This CDR3 region has 14 residues. Germline V lookup: CDR1 DFQATT, CDR2 SNEGSKA (reference sequence). Trimming cost V 3 bases and J 0 bases, with 10 bases left between them. CDR3 residues: CSARAPGSTDTQYF. The CDR3 coding sequence is TGCAGTGCTAGGGCGCCAGGGAGCACAGATACGCAGTATTTT.

This chain connects TRBV2 to TRBJ2-3, with TRBD1 matching over 9 bases. The trim removed 6 bases at V and 3 bases at J, leaving 7 bases unmatched. CDR1 and CDR2 (germline): SNHLY, FYNNEI. The CDR3 consists of 15 residues. CDR3 residues: CASRAQGASTDTQYF. The CDR3 DNA reads TGTGCCAGCAGGGCACAGGGGGCCTCAACAGATACGCAGTATTTT.

Details on this clonotype: This may stem from a read error, because a much larger clone lies one nucleotide away. The V call is TRBV11-1, the J call TRBJ2-2, with 7 positions matching TRBD1. The germline CDR1 and CDR2 sequences are SGHAT and FQDESV (reference sequence). The CDR3 is 16 residues long. This chain's CDR3 is CASSSTGTANIGELFF. CDR3 bases: TGTGCCAGCAGCTCAACGGGGACAGCGAACATCGGGGAGCTGTTTTTT. The whole variable domain, filled in from reference TRBV11-1 and TRBJ2-2, reads EAEVAQSPRYKITEKSQAVAFWCDPISGHATLYWYRQILGQGPELLVQFQDESVVDDSQLPKDRFSAERLKGVDSTLKIQPAELGDSAMYLCASSSTGTANIGELFFGEGSRLTVL.

Worth noting for this clonotype: Since the CDR3 does not end with the conserved phenylalanine or tryptophan, this likely comes from a read error. The V call is TRBV20-1, the J call TRBJ2-1; D possibly corresponds to TRBD2 (5 bases). The CDR3 contains 14 residues. Germline assignment: CDR1 DFQATT and CDR2 SNEGSKA (reference sequence). Between the trimmed V and J ends, which lost 3 bases and 3 bases, there was a span of 12 bases. The CDR3 loop is CSASPHRDYNEQFL. In DNA, the CDR3 is TGCAGTGCTAGCCCCCATCGGGACTACAATGAGCAGTTCTTG.

With regard to this clonotype: At one end the junction does not follow the germline gene, possibly because of a read error. The rearrangement links TRBV6-4 to TRBJ2-6, with D perhaps matching TRBD1 (5 bases). The CDR3 runs to 16 residues. Germline CDR1 MRHNA, CDR2 SNTAGT. DNA for the CDR3: TGTGCCAGCAGTTACTCTGACAGCTCTGGGACCAACGTCCTGACTTTC. The encoded protein is CASSYSDSSGTNVLTF.

There are many counts of this clonotype. The chain links TRBV7-9 to TRBJ1-5, with D perhaps matching TRBD1 (5 bases). Between the trimmed V and J ends, which lost 4 bases and 3 bases, there was a span of 10 bases. Germline V lookup: CDR1 SEHNR, CDR2 FQNEAQ (reference sequence). This CDR3 has 14 amino acids. The CDR3 DNA sequence: TGTGCCAGCAGCTGGGGGGGAACCAATCAGCCCCAGCATTTT. Its translation: CASSWGGTNQPQHF.

This clonotype was detected a few times. The CDR3 ends on some other residue instead of the conserved phenylalanine or tryptophan, so this is likely a read error. The J gene is TRBJ2-5, the V gene TRBV19, with 7 bases lining up with TRBD2. Trimming cost V 3 bases and J 0 bases; bases outside gene matches: 7. CDR1 and CDR2 (germline): LNHDA, SQIVND (reference sequence). There are 16 residues in the CDR3. DNA of the CDR3: TGTGCCAGTAGTATTAGCTCTAGCGGATACCAAGAGACCCAGTACTCC. It specifies CASSISSSGYQETQYS.

This clonotype was seen ten or more times. The rearrangement links TRBV7-9 to TRBJ2-3; TRBD1 matches 7 bases. J lost 10 bases, V lost 5 bases, and 6 bases had no gene match. Germline V gene lookup returns CDR1 SEHNR and CDR2 FQNEAQ (reference sequence). This CDR3 is 12 amino acids long. In nucleotides, the CDR3 is TGTGCCAGCAGCCCTACAGGGGACGCGCAGTATTTT. Encoded protein: CASSPTGDAQYF.

This clonotype was counted ten times or more. This chain uses TRBV18 with TRBJ2-6; D is possibly TRBD1 or TRBD2 (5 bases each). Germline V gives CDR1 KGHSH, CDR2 LQKENI. Trimming removed 0 bases at V and 7 bases at J, with 10 bases between. The CDR3 extends over 15 amino acids. CDR3 nucleotides: TGTGCCAGCTCACCACCGTGGGGGAGTGCCAACGTCCTGACTTTC. Protein: CASSPPWGSANVLTF.

Remarks on this clonotype: This clone may be a read error of a much larger clone one base away. This sequence joins TRBV12-3 or TRBV12-4 and TRBJ1-2; D is undetermined. The CDR3 has 12 amino acids. CDR3 sequence (DNA): TGTGCCAGCAGAGACGATTCCTATGACTACACCTTC. Translated, it gives CASRDDSYDYTF.

This clonotype was detected many times. This chain connects TRBV11-2 to TRBJ1-2; possible D gene TRBD1, 6 bases. This CDR3 is built from 13 residues. Trimming removed 4 bases from V and 7 bases from J, with 13 bases in between. Looked up from germline, CDR1 is SGHAT and CDR2 is FQNNGV. The DNA of the CDR3 is TGTGCCAGCAGCTCCTACAGGGAACTTGGCTACACCTTC. This translates into CASSSYRELGYTF. Using reference TRBV11-2 and TRBJ1-2 for the parts outside the CDR3, the full variable domain is EAGVAQSPRYKIIEKRQSVAFWCNPISGHATLYWYQQILGQGPKLLIQFQNNGVVDDSQLPKDRFSAERLKGVDSTLKIQPAKLEDSAVYLCASSSYRELGYTFGSGTRLTVV.

There are many counts of this clonotype. One end of the junction is discordant with germline, which a read error may explain. V and J are TRBV7-7 and TRBJ2-1; 8 nucleotides agree with TRBD2. Germline V gives CDR1 SSHAT, CDR2 FNYEAQ (reference sequence). The CDR3 runs to 15 residues. The DNA for the CDR3 is TGTGCTAGCAGCTTAGTCCTAGCGGGTCCCAATGAGCAGTTCTTC. Translated, it gives CASSLVLAGPNEQFF.

This clonotype was seen ten or more times. The J gene is TRBJ2-7, the V gene TRBV19; D perhaps matches TRBD1 (5 bases). The germline V gene encodes CDR1 LNHDA and CDR2 SQIVND (reference sequence). The germline V and J ends were trimmed by 4 bases and 3 bases, with 10 bases remaining between them. This CDR3 is built from 13 residues. The CDR3 coding sequence is TGTGCCAGTAGTAAGGGGCTCCGCTACGAGCAGTACTTC. This translates into CASSKGLRYEQYF. The entire variable domain, with the rest obtained from reference TRBV19 and TRBJ2-7, is as follows: DGGITQSPKYLFRKEGQNVTLSCEQNLNHDAMYWYRQDPGQGLRLIYYSQIVNDFQKGDIAEGYSVSREKKESFPLTVTSAQKNPTAFYLCASSKGLRYEQYFGPGTRLTVT.

In the case of this clonotype: Mismatch with germline at one junction end may stem from a read error. The V call is TRBV5-1, the J call TRBJ2-1; a possible D gene is TRBD2 (6 bases). Germline V gene lookup returns CDR1 SGHRS and CDR2 YFSETQ. This CDR3 spans 16 amino acids. The CDR3 protein is CASSLVSGSSYYEQFF. In nucleotides, the CDR3 is TGCGCCAGCAGCTTGGTTAGCGGAAGCTCCTACTATGAGCAGTTCTTC.

At least ten counts were recorded for this clonotype. The V and J genes are TRBV13 and TRBJ2-3; no firm D call. Trimming shortened V by 5 bases and J by 4 bases, and 7 bases separated the two germline ends. This CDR3 contains 12 residues. Germline CDR1 and CDR2: PRHDT and FYEKMQ (reference sequence). In DNA form, the CDR3 reads TGTGCCAGCAGCCAAAGGGCAGATACGCAGTATTTT. Protein sequence: CASSQRADTQYF.

The J gene is TRBJ2-7, the V gene TRBV28, with 7 bases fitting TRBD2. Per germline, CDR1 MDHEN and CDR2 SYDVKM. Unmatched junction bases numbered 4, after V lost 10 bases and J lost 4 bases. The CDR3 consists of 11 residues. The CDR3 nucleotides are TGTGCCACAGCGGGGCAGTACGAGCAGTACTTC. It encodes CATAGQYEQYF.

This sequence joins TRBV20-1 and TRBJ2-5; TRBD2 might be the D (5 bases). Trimming took off 3 bases at V and 5 bases at J, with 16 bases between the two ends. The CDR3 sequence is 14 residues long. Per the germline V gene, CDR1 is DFQATT and CDR2 is SNEGSKA (reference sequence). The CDR3: CSASPPTRTETQYF. Here the CDR3 DNA reads TGCAGTGCTAGCCCTCCCACTAGGACCGAGACCCAGTACTTC.

This clonotype has more than one count but fewer than ten. The V and J genes are TRBV4-2 and TRBJ2-1; TRBD2 aligns across 8 bases. Germline V gene sequence: CDR1 LGHNA, CDR2 YNFKEQ. The CDR3 extends over 16 amino acids. V was clipped by 0 bases and J by 4 bases; unmatched bases: 5. The CDR3 coding sequence is TGTGCCAGCAGCCAAGATAAAACGGGGGGGTACAATGAGCAGTTCTTC. It is translated as CASSQDKTGGYNEQFF.

This clonotype was observed many times. The chain has TRBV7-2 and TRBJ2-7; a possible D gene is TRBD2 (6 bases). There are 14 residues in the CDR3. Germline lookup yields CDR1 SGHTA and CDR2 FQGNSA. V gave up 2 bases and J gave up 3 bases, with 11 bases separating them. The CDR3 region is CASSLTGLLYEQYF. The CDR3 nucleotides are TGTGCCAGCAGCTTAACGGGACTGCTCTACGAGCAGTACTTC.

In this sample, this clonotype turned up a few times. This may stem from a read error, because a much larger clone lies one nucleotide away. The chain employs TRBV20-1 and TRBJ1-2, with D unresolved. The germline CDR1 and CDR2 sequences are DFQATT and SNEGSKA (reference sequence). The CDR3 spans 13 residues. CDR3: CSAPERVIYAYTF. CDR3 DNA sequence: TGCAGTGCCCCTGAAAGGGTTATCTATGCCTACACCTTC.

Ten or more counts support this clonotype. The V call is TRBV19, the J call TRBJ1-4, with no clear D. Trimming took 7 bases from V and 4 from J, leaving 13 bases between them. CDR3 length: 14 residues. Germline-derived CDR1 and CDR2 are LNHDA and SQIVND (reference sequence). The CDR3 loop is CASTGPGFNEKLFF. The CDR3 bases are TGTGCCAGTACCGGCCCCGGTTTTAATGAAAAACTGTTTTTT.

This clonotype came up many times. The chain recombines TRBV20-1 with TRBJ2-5; D unresolved. This CDR3 comprises 12 residues. Germline V gives CDR1 DFQATT, CDR2 SNEGSKA (reference sequence). Trimming left V 1 base short and J 7 bases short, with 10 bases between. CDR3 loop: CSARGPSRTQYF. DNA for the CDR3: TGCAGTGCTAGAGGGCCCTCGAGGACCCAGTACTTC.

This clonotype was picked up many times. V gene TRBV20-1 combines with J gene TRBJ1-3, with D uncertain. The CDR3 runs to 13 residues. The germline V and J ends were trimmed by 3 bases and 5 bases, with 11 bases remaining between them. Germline V lookup: CDR1 DFQATT, CDR2 SNEGSKA (reference sequence). CDR3 protein: CSASVRSRNTIYF. The CDR3 coding sequence is TGCAGTGCTAGCGTCAGGAGTAGAAACACCATATATTTT.

Comment on this clonotype: The CDR3 end shows no conserved phenylalanine or tryptophan, and so a read error is likely. The DNA is omitted, as the CDR3 cannot be located on it reliably, and the CDR3 follows TCRdb's listing. The chain links TRBV25-1 to TRBJ2-6. In germline, CDR1 is MGHDK, CDR2 SYGVNS. Counting both end residues, the CDR3 totals 10 amino acids. CDR3 in amino acids: CASSELISLN.